The entry below gives a single T cell receptor beta chain sequence along with its context. What it binds is unknown. This sample stems from a study of shared clonotypes between healthy human individuals. Trimming shortened V by 5 bases and J by 6 bases, and 12 bases separated the two germline ends. The CDR3 totals 13 residues. Germline CDR1 is SGHRS and CDR2 is YFSETQ. Findings and caveats of the study: Across subsets, estimated richness was generally greater for naive than for memory populations. Sharing across four donors was highest in naive CD4 (approximately 5%) and lowest in memory CD8 (0.4%). A reduction in generation probabilities was seen for non-shared clonotypes relative to those shared by all four donors.

Profiled with immunoSEQ multiplex PCR; TCRdb holds only in-frame clones, not every one. The profile shows approximately 530,000 clones, 90% to 97% of them singletons. Adult Caucasians living in Nashville, Tennessee made up all of the donors. This rearrangement joins TRBV5-1 to TRBJ2-1, with unresolved D. This sequence originates from a woman aged 25 to 39 in good health. The specimen sequenced was naive CD4+ T cells sorted from blood. Regarding subset: CD45RA+ positively selected. Written as DNA, the CDR3 is TGCGCCAGCAGACCAAATTTCGGCAATGAGCAGTTCTTC. Translating gives CASRPNFGNEQFF. Full variable domain (missing parts from reference TRBV5-1 and TRBJ2-1): KAGVTQTPRYLIKTRGQQVTLSCSPISGHRSVSWYQQTPGQGLQFLFEYFSETQRNKGNFPGRFSGRQFSNSRSEMNVSTLELGDSALYLCASRPNFGNEQFFGPGTRLTVL.